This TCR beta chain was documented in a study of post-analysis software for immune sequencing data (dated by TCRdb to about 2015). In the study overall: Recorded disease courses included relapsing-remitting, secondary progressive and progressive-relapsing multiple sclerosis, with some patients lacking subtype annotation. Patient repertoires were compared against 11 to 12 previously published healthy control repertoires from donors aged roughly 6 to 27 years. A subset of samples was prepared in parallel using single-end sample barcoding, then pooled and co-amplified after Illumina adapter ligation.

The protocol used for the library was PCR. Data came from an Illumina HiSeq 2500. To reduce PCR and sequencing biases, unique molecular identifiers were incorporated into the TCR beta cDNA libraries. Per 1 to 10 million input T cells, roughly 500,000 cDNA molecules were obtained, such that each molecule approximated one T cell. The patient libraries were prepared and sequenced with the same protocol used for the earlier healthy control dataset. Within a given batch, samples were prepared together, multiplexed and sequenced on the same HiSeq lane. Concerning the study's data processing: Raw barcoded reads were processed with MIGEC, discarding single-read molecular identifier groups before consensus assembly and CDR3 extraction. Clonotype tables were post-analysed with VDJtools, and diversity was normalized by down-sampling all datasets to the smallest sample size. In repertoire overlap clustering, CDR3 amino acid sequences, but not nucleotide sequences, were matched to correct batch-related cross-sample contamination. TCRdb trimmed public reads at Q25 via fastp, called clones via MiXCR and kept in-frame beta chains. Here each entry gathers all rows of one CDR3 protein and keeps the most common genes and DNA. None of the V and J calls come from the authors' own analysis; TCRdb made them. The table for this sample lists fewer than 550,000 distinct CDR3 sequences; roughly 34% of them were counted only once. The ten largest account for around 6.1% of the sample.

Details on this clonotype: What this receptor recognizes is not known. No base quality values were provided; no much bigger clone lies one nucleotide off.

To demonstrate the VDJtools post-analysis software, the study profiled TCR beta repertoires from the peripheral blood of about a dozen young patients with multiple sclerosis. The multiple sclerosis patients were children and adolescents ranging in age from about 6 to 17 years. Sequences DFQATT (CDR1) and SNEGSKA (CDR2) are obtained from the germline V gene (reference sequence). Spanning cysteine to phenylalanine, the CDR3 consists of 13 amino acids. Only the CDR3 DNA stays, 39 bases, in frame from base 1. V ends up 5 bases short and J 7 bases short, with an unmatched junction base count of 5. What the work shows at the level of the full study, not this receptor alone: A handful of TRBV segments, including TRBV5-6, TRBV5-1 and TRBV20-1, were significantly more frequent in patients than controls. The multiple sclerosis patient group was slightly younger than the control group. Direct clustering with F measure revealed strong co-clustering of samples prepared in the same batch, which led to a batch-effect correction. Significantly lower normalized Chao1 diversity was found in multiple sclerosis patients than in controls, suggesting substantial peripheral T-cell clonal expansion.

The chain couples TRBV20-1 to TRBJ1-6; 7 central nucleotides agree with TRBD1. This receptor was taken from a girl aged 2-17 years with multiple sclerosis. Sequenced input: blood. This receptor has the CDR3 CSAGGTANSPLHF. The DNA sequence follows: TGCAGTGCTGGGGGGACAGCAAATTCACCCCTCCACTTT.